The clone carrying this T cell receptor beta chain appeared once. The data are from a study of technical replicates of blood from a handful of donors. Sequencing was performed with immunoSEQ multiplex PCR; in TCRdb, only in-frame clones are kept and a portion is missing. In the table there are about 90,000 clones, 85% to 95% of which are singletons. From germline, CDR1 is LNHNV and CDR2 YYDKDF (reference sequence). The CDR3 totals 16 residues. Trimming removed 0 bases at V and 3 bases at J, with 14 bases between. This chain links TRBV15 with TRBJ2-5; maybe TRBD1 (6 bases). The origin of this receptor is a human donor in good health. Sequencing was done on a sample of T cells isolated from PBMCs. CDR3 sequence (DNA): TGTGCCACCAGCAGAGAGCAGGGGCAGGACGAAGAGACCCAGTACTTC. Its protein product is CATSREQGQDEETQYF.